Following are 3 T cell receptor beta chains from one sample sequenced in a study of shared clonotypes between healthy human individuals. Clones were sequenced by immunoSEQ multiplex PCR, and TCRdb holds only the in-frame ones, with some missing. Of over 850,000 clones in the sample, about 80% are singletons; the top ten hold roughly 0.56%. Sequenced input: memory CD4+ T cells from PBMCs. As for subset: CD45RA-negative fraction. The receptors originated from a man younger than 35 in good health. Some clones in this sample may be carry-over from other donors' samples.

Comment on this clone: Other DNA variants within this sample encode the same CDR3. The chain links TRBV5-1 to TRBJ1-2; maybe TRBD1 (5 bases). Germline CDR1 is SGHRS and CDR2 is YFSETQ. CDR3 length: 14 amino acids. V was trimmed by 0 bases and J by 2 bases, leaving 8 bases between them. CDR3: CASSLDGGNYGYTF. As DNA, the CDR3 is TGCGCCAGCAGCTTGGATGGGGGGAACTATGGCTACACCTTC.

The sample holds a few counts of this clone. J is TRBJ1-2 and V is TRBV14, with 8 nucleotides matching TRBD1. Germline CDR1 reads SGHDN; CDR2 reads FVKESK. Trimming took 0 bases from V and 2 from J; bases not matched to a gene: 14. The CDR3 is 19 residues long. CDR3 sequence: CASSQDSRTGWIRNYGYTF. DNA of the CDR3: TGTGCCAGCAGCCAAGATTCTAGGACAGGGTGGATCCGAAACTATGGCTACACCTTC.

This chain connects TRBV4-1 to TRBJ1-3; D ambiguous. The CDR3 is 16 residues long. V lost 4 bases, J lost 0 bases, and 13 bases lay in between. The germline gives CDR1 MGHRA, CDR2 YSYEKL. CDR3 sequence reads: CASSPWTVTSGNTIYF. For the CDR3, the DNA is TGCGCCAGCAGCCCTTGGACGGTAACCTCTGGAAACACCATATATTTT.